These 2 T cell receptor beta chains were sequenced from one sample in a study of blood T cell repertoires in COVID-19. Sequenced by immunoSEQ multiplex PCR; TCRdb stores in-frame clones only, minus some. This table holds approximately 69,000 clones, 65% to 85% found once. The sample taken for sequencing was peripheral blood. The receptors were gathered from a man aged 55 to 70 with acute or convalescent COVID-19.

The V and J genes are TRBV19 and TRBJ2-7, with D possibly TRBD1 on 5 matching bases. Germline loops: CDR1 LNHDA, CDR2 SQIVND (reference sequence). The CDR3 runs to 14 residues. The ends were cut back, 1 base at V and 6 bases at J, with 13 bases in the middle. Written as DNA, the CDR3 is TGTGCCAGTAGTATAGTCCAGGGATTCGGCGAGCAGTACTTC. Amino acids: CASSIVQGFGEQYF.

This clone was detected only once. This rearrangement joins TRBV18 to TRBJ2-7, with TRBD1 matching 8 bases. The CDR3 is made up of 14 amino acids. With V trimmed by 3 bases and J by 4 bases, 5 bases remained unmatched. Germline V gene sequence: CDR1 KGHSH, CDR2 LQKENI. The CDR3 bases are TGTGCCAGCTCACCGAGGACAGGGTCGTACGAGCAGTACTTC. Amino acids: CASSPRTGSYEQYF.